Below are 4 T cell receptor beta chains sequenced from a single sample in a study of T cell responses to AZD1222 COVID-19 vaccine. The method was immunoSEQ multiplex PCR; TCRdb's version includes in-frame clones alone and lacks a portion of them. The table has roughly 100,000 clones, 70% to 90% seen once; the top ten hold around 2.3%. Sequenced here: peripheral blood, sampled 28 days after the second AZD1222 dose. The receptor set was obtained from an adult who received the AZD1222 COVID-19 vaccine.

J is TRBJ1-1 and V is TRBV6-5; D call uncertain. Germline CDR1 is MNHEY and CDR2 is SVGAGI. Trimming cost V 5 bases and J 11 bases, with 12 bases left between them. CDR3 size: 11 residues. As DNA, the CDR3 is TGTGCCAGCAGTATGGGCCCCCGGGCTTTCTTT. Translated: CASSMGPRAFF.

The chain combines TRBV5-5 with TRBJ1-2; possibly TRBD1 for D (6 bases). This CDR3 is built from 17 residues. V was pared by 3 bases and J by 7 bases, with 25 bases between. Germline values: CDR1 SGHKS, CDR2 YYEKEE (reference sequence). The CDR3 sequence: CASSSANTGNAEFGYTF. Here the CDR3 DNA reads TGTGCCAGCAGCTCGGCAAACACAGGGAATGCTGAATTTGGCTACACCTTC.

This chain uses TRBV4-2 with TRBJ2-7, with 7 bases lining up with TRBD2. Unmatched junction bases numbered 10, after V lost 0 bases and J lost 5 bases. In germline, CDR1 is LGHNA, CDR2 YNFKEQ. The CDR3 is 16 amino acids. The CDR3 loop is CASSQDWREGHNEQYF. The CDR3 nucleotides are TGTGCCAGCAGCCAAGATTGGAGGGAGGGCCATAACGAGCAGTACTTC.

This chain uses TRBV27 with TRBJ1-2; TRBD1 aligns across 8 bases. Germline V lookup: CDR1 MNHEY, CDR2 SMNVEV (reference sequence). Trimming cost V 6 bases and J 10 bases; bases outside gene matches: 16. The CDR3 totals 15 residues. The CDR3 sequence is CASRGIKQQGADYTF. DNA for the CDR3: TGTGCCAGCAGGGGAATAAAGCAGCAGGGGGCGGACTACACCTTC.